Below, 19 T cell receptor beta chains from the same sample are listed, as sequenced in a study of blood T cells in healthy people across ages. A second roughly 7 to 11 cycle PCR used barcoded and J-beta primers. TCRdb ran MiXCR on the 5' RACE reads and lists one entry per CDR3 protein. The data contain around 1,000,000 distinct CDR3 sequences, under 30% of them seen just once; the ten biggest clones take up around 0.75%. Separately, the same data were catalogued under a study of T cells of mothers and their children.

The sequencing sample was made of blood. All receptors derive from a girl aged 2 to 9 in good health.

This clonotype was observed a handful of times. The V and J genes are TRBV12-3 or TRBV12-4 and TRBJ1-5, with D tentatively TRBD1 (6 bases). The V end was cut by 8 bases, the J end by 5 bases, with 16 bases between. This CDR3 contains 14 residues. The CDR3 DNA follows: TGTGCCAGCGGCGTGGAAGGGGGGGATCAGCCCCAGCATTTT. Its translation is CASGVEGGDQPQHF.

This clonotype has a handful of counts. The chain recombines TRBV7-9 with TRBJ2-1, with D uncertain. Germline CDR1 reads SEHNR; CDR2 reads FQNEAQ (reference sequence). The CDR3 has 16 amino acids. The V end was cut by 3 bases, the J end by 0 bases, with 12 bases between. The CDR3 here is CASSFGWPGSYNEQFF. The CDR3 DNA follows: TGTGCCAGCAGCTTCGGGTGGCCGGGCTCCTACAATGAGCAGTTCTTC.

The genes are TRBV20-1 and TRBJ2-3; D call uncertain. The CDR3 covers 14 residues. The ends were cut back, 5 bases at V and 1 base at J, with 13 bases in the middle. Per the germline V gene, CDR1 is DFQATT and CDR2 is SNEGSKA (reference sequence). The CDR3 sequence is CSAPSSTGTDTQYF. Written as DNA, the CDR3 is TGCAGTGCTCCTTCGAGCACGGGCACAGATACGCAGTATTTT.

The rearrangement joins TRBV2 to TRBJ2-7; D is possibly TRBD1 (6 bases). The germline V gene has CDR1 SNHLY and CDR2 FYNNEI. V lost 7 bases, J lost 5 bases, and 18 bases lay in between. There are 14 residues in the CDR3. CDR3 sequence: CASNPQGSGDEQYF. The CDR3 region has the DNA TGTGCCAGCAATCCGCAGGGGTCCGGGGACGAGCAGTACTTC.

This clonotype occurred a few times. The V gene is TRBV6-1, the J gene TRBJ1-2; tentative D call: TRBD1 (5 bases). V was trimmed by 5 bases and J by 0 bases, leaving 16 bases between them. Germline assignment: CDR1 MNHNS and CDR2 SASEGT. The CDR3 spans 16 residues. The chain's CDR3 is CASSPVGRVTNYGYTF. The CDR3 DNA reads as TGTGCCAGCAGTCCGGTGGGGCGGGTGACTAACTATGGCTACACCTTC.

V is TRBV20-1 and J is TRBJ2-5, with 8 bases identical to TRBD2. The J call may be wrong; the DNA end is better matched by TRBJ2-7. This CDR3 comprises 14 residues. Per germline, CDR1 DFQATT and CDR2 SNEGSKA (reference sequence). CDR3 sequence: CSVFPLGLAYEQYF. The CDR3 nucleotides read TGCAGTGTTTTCCCCTTGGGACTAGCCTACGAGCAGTACTTC.

In its sample, this clonotype was seen a few times. V usage is TRBV20-1 and J usage is TRBJ2-1; TRBD2 matches at 7 bases. The closer fit of TRBJ2-7 to the DNA end suggests the J call may be wrong. CDR1 and CDR2 from the germline V gene are DFQATT and SNEGSKA (reference sequence). CDR3 length: 14 amino acids. As DNA, the CDR3 is TGCAGTGCTAGAGATCGGGGGGAGCCCTACGAGCAGTACTTC. Translation: CSARDRGEPYEQYF.

This clonotype was detected a few times. The CDR3 DNA reads as TGTGCCAGCAGCTTACCTTCAAAGCAGTACTTC. Translation gives CASSLPSKQYF. V usage is TRBV7-9 and J usage is TRBJ2-7; no firm D call. V shed 2 bases and J shed 8 bases, with 7 bases lying between them. CDR1 is SEHNR and CDR2 is FQNEAQ in the germline V gene (reference sequence). CDR3 size: 11 residues.

The chain recombines TRBV6-1 with TRBJ1-4, with a possible D match to TRBD1 (5 bases). Trimming left V 0 bases short and J 8 bases short, with 10 bases between. CDR1 and CDR2 from the germline V gene are MNHNS and SASEGT. This CDR3 contains 14 residues. The DNA of the CDR3 is TGTGCCAGCAGTGAAGCAGGGACGGGCGAAAAACTGTTTTTT. It yields the protein CASSEAGTGEKLFF.

The chain recombines TRBV7-2 with TRBJ1-3; D not certain. The CDR3 covers 17 residues. Germline V gene sequence: CDR1 SGHTA, CDR2 FQGNSA. V shed 2 bases and J shed 5 bases, with 19 bases lying between them. The CDR3: CASSLIVGYGDRNTIYF. The CDR3 region has the DNA TGTGCCAGCAGCTTAATTGTTGGTTACGGGGATAGAAACACCATATATTTT.

This chain links TRBV9 with TRBJ2-1; D unclear. The end of the DNA aligns better with TRBJ2-5, so the J call may be wrong. Germline V gene sequence: CDR1 SGDLS, CDR2 YYNGEE. The CDR3 spans 10 residues. In DNA, the CDR3 is TGTGCCACCGCCGGAGAGACCCAGTACTTC. This sequence encodes CATAGETQYF.

The chain carries TRBV4-1 and TRBJ1-5; D unclear. The ends were cut back, 2 bases at V and 3 bases at J, with 8 bases in the middle. CDR1 is MGHRA and CDR2 is YSYEKL in the germline V gene. The CDR3 contains 14 residues. Here the CDR3 DNA reads TGCGCCAGCAGCCAAACAGTGAACAATCAGCCCCAGCATTTT. Its protein product is CASSQTVNNQPQHF.

The CDR3 sequence: CSASPGAGPQYF. The CDR3 nucleotides read TGCAGTGCTAGTCCCGGGGCAGGGCCCCAGTACTTC. The chain couples TRBV20-1 to TRBJ2-5, with D possibly being TRBD1 or TRBD2 (5 bases each). In germline, CDR1 is DFQATT, CDR2 SNEGSKA (reference sequence). V gave up 3 bases and J gave up 9 bases, with 14 bases separating them. This CDR3 has 12 amino acids.

The V call is TRBV7-9, the J call TRBJ1-3; no firm D call. The ends were cut back, 5 bases at V and 7 bases at J, with 18 bases in the middle. The CDR3 sequence is 15 residues long. The V gene's germline CDR1 is SEHNR and CDR2 FQNEAQ (reference sequence). CDR3 coding DNA: TGTGCCAGCAGCATCCCGTCTGCATCTCGGAACACCATATATTTT. It is translated as CASSIPSASRNTIYF.

This chain joins TRBV7-3 and TRBJ2-1; D ambiguous. V lost 8 bases to trimming and J lost 6 bases, with 17 bases between them. The CDR3 contains 14 residues. Germline values: CDR1 SGHTA, CDR2 FQGTGA. Here the CDR3 DNA reads TGTGCCAGCGCTCCGGGCAGGTTGCTCAATGAGCAGTTCTTC. It is translated as CASAPGRLLNEQFF.

This chain joins TRBV25-1 and TRBJ2-5; D perhaps matches TRBD2 (5 bases). Matching the DNA end better, TRBJ2-1 makes the J call doubtful. The CDR3 sequence is 12 residues long. Germline assignment: CDR1 MGHDK and CDR2 SYGVNS. CDR3 coding DNA: TGTGCCAGCAGTGAATCCGCGGGTGAGCAGTTCTTC. Amino acids: CASSESAGEQFF.

This clonotype came up a few times. This chain uses TRBV9 with TRBJ2-5, with 8 positions matching TRBD2. The V and J ends lost 4 bases and 4 bases, in that order; junction bases with no gene match: 12. Germline V lookup: CDR1 SGDLS, CDR2 YYNGEE. This CDR3 spans 16 amino acids. This CDR3 is CASSHGAGDAGETQYF. For the CDR3, the DNA is TGTGCCAGCAGCCATGGAGCGGGAGACGCGGGAGAGACCCAGTACTTC.

This clonotype was detected a few times. The rearrangement links TRBV6-2 or TRBV6-3 to TRBJ1-2; D is unresolved. Germline loops: CDR1 MNHEY, CDR2 SVGEGT. The CDR3 runs to 17 residues. The V and J ends lost 1 base and 3 bases respectively, with 18 bases between them. The CDR3 bases are TGTGCCAGCAGTTACTTCGGTGCCACCCTTGGCGACTATGGCTACACCTTC. Translation gives CASSYFGATLGDYGYTF.

CDR3 sequence (DNA): TGCGCCAGCAGCCAACAAACAGGGGGCGTCGATGGCTACACCTTC. Its protein is CASSQQTGGVDGYTF. J is TRBJ1-2 and V is TRBV4-1; 9 bases align to TRBD1. The CDR3 covers 15 residues. Germline V gene data show CDR1 as MGHRA and CDR2 as YSYEKL. V lost 2 bases, J lost 6 bases, and 7 bases stayed unmatched.